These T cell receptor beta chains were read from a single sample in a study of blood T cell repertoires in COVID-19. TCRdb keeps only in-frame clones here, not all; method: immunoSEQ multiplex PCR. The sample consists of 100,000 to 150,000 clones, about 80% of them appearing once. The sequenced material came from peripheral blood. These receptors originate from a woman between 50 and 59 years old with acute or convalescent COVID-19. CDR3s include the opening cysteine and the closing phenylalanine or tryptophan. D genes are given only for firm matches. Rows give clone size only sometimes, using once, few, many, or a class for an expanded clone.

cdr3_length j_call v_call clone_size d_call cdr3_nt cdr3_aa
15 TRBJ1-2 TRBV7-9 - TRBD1 TGTGCCAGCAGCTTCGGACAGGGACCCAACTATGGCTACACCTTC CASSFGQGPNYGYTF
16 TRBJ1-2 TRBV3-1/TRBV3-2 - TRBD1 TGTGCCAGCAGCCAAGATATTCGGGACAGGGTTGATGGCTACACCTTC CASSQDIRDRVDGYTF
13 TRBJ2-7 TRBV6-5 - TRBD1 TGTGCCACCGGACAGGGGGCACTCTACGAGCAGTACTTC CATGQGALYEQYF
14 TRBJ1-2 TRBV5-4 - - TGTGCCAGCAGCCCGGACGAACAAAGGGGTGGCTACACCTTC CASSPDEQRGGYTF
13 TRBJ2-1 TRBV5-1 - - TGCGCCAGCAGCCGGACTAATGGCAATGAGCAGTTCTTC CASSRTNGNEQFF
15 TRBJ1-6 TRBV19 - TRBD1 TGTGCCAGTAGTAGAGGACAGGGGAAAAATTCACCCCTCCACTTT CASSRGQGKNSPLHF
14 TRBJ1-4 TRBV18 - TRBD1 TGTGCCAGCTCCGGACAGGGGCCGAATGAAAAACTGTTTTTT CASSGQGPNEKLFF
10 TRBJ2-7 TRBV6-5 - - TGTGCCAGCGAGAACTACGAGCAGTACTTC CASENYEQYF
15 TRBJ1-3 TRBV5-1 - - TGCGCCAGCAGCCTACAGACAGGTTCTGGAAACACCATATATTTT CASSLQTGSGNTIYF
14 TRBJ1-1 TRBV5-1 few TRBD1 TGCGCCAGCAGCGTCTCAGGGGGAAGCACTGAAGCTTTCTTT CASSVSGGSTEAFF
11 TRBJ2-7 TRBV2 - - TGTGCCAGCACGGAGGGATCCGAGCAGTACTTC CASTEGSEQYF